The 8 T cell receptor beta chains in this list originate from one sample, sequenced in a study of CD8 T cells in Susac syndrome. With random hexamers, about 0.45 to 1 ug RNA was reverse transcribed. TCRdb fed the immunoSEQ multiplex PCR reads into MiXCR, producing one record per CDR3 protein. The sample comprises just over 300,000 distinct CDR3 sequences, about 90% of which are singletons, and around 0.07% rests with the top ten. Sequenced: CD4+ T cells from PBMCs. The receptors were sampled from a human donor with multiple sclerosis.

The count of this clonotype is one. The chain combines TRBV20-1 with TRBJ1-2; no firm D call. The germline gives CDR1 DFQATT, CDR2 SNEGSKA (reference sequence). The ends were cut back, 8 bases at V and 3 bases at J, with 10 bases in the middle. This CDR3 comprises 11 residues. The CDR3, as DNA: TGCAGTTTCCCCGTACACTATGGCTACACCTTC. It translates to CSFPVHYGYTF.

The chain has TRBV20-1 and TRBJ2-3; no reliable D call. The ends were cut back, 7 bases at V and 2 bases at J, with 28 bases in the middle. Germline V gives CDR1 DFQATT, CDR2 SNEGSKA (reference sequence). The CDR3 loop spans 18 amino acids. The CDR3 nucleotides read TGCAGTGAACTCAGAACCATCCGTCCGAGTGTCATCACAGATACGCAGTATTTT. Its translation: CSELRTIRPSVITDTQYF.

This chain connects TRBV19 to TRBJ1-2, with D perhaps matching TRBD1 (6 bases). Germline-derived CDR1 and CDR2 are LNHDA and SQIVND (reference sequence). The CDR3 covers 16 residues. With 3 bases removed from V and 1 base from J, the gap between germline ends came to 15 bases. DNA of the CDR3: TGTGCCAGTAGTATCAGATATCAAGGGGGTAACTATGGCTACACCTTC. Residues: CASSIRYQGGNYGYTF. Full variable domain (outside the CDR3, taken from reference TRBV19 and TRBJ1-2): DGGITQSPKYLFRKEGQNVTLSCEQNLNHDAMYWYRQDPGQGLRLIYYSQIVNDFQKGDIAEGYSVSREKKESFPLTVTSAQKNPTAFYLCASSIRYQGGNYGYTFGSGTRLTVV.

The chain joins TRBV20-1 to TRBJ2-1; weak D call: TRBD1 (7 bases). CDR3 length equals 16 residues. In germline, CDR1 is DFQATT, CDR2 SNEGSKA (reference sequence). Trimming stripped 4 bases from V and 3 bases from J, with 19 bases between. The CDR3 loop reads CSATNPSGGFYNEQFF. The CDR3 DNA follows: TGCAGTGCTACAAATCCCTCAGGGGGGTTCTACAATGAGCAGTTCTTC.

The chain uses TRBV7-2 and TRBJ2-1, with D perhaps matching TRBD2 (5 bases). The CDR3 runs to 15 residues. The V and J ends lost 8 bases and 7 bases respectively, with 21 bases between them. In germline, CDR1 is SGHTA, CDR2 FQGNSA. CDR3 coding DNA: TGTGCCAGCTCTCCTCAACTAGACCCCCATAATGAGCAGTTCTTC. Translated, it gives CASSPQLDPHNEQFF.

The rearrangement uses TRBV12-5 and TRBJ1-1; TRBD1 aligns across 9 bases. Trimming removed 3 bases from V and 1 base from J; junction bases left unmatched: 6. CDR3 length: 16 residues. Germline V gene data show CDR1 as LGHNT and CDR2 as FRNRAP. The CDR3 DNA sequence: TGTGCTAGTGGTTTAAAGACAGGGGGGAGGAACACTGAAGCTTTCTTT. This codes for CASGLKTGGRNTEAFF. The variable domain in full, with the rest retrieved from reference TRBV12-5 and TRBJ1-1, is DARVTQTPRHKVTEMGQEVTMRCQPILGHNTVFWYRQTMMQGLELLAYFRNRAPLDDSGMPKDRFSAEMPDATLATLKIQPSEPRDSAVYFCASGLKTGGRNTEAFFGQGTRLTVV.

The chain combines TRBV6-9 with TRBJ2-4, with D unresolved. Trimming cost V 7 bases and J 7 bases, with 17 bases left between them. This CDR3 is built from 14 residues. In germline, CDR1 is MNHGY, CDR2 SVAAGI. CDR3 region: CASMHWLVWNIQYF. The CDR3 nucleotides are TGTGCCAGCATGCACTGGCTAGTGTGGAACATTCAGTACTTC.

The rearrangement joins TRBV30 to TRBJ2-2; 10 nucleotides match TRBD2. Trimming cost V 3 bases and J 5 bases; bases outside gene matches: 12. The CDR3 contains 17 residues. In germline, CDR1 is GTSNPN, CDR2 SVGIG (reference sequence). CDR3: CAWRFLAGGGWTGELFF. For the CDR3, the DNA is TGTGCCTGGAGGTTTTTAGCGGGAGGCGGGTGGACCGGGGAGCTGTTTTTT.